These 27 T cell receptor beta chains were all obtained from the same sample, sequenced in a study of cytomegalovirus exposure and HLA in healthy donors. A multiplex PCR was run with 60 Vbeta primers and 13 Jbeta primers. Clones were read by immunoSEQ multiplex PCR, and TCRdb kept only the in-frame ones, dropping some. The sample consists of around 110,000 clones, 75% to 85% of them appearing once. Material for sequencing was PBMCs. The receptors here all came from a man aged 25-40 years in good health and CMV-seropositive.

This clone has a handful of counts. The J gene is TRBJ2-7, the V gene TRBV10-3; TRBD2 matches at 7 bases. This CDR3 has 12 amino acids. In germline, CDR1 is ENHRY, CDR2 SYGVKD. V shed 5 bases, J shed 5 bases, and the junction held 3 bases outside the gene matches. The DNA of the CDR3 is TGTGCCATCAGTAGCGGGACTCACGAGCAGTACTTC. Translation: CAISSGTHEQYF.

Remarks on this clone: One end of the junction is discordant with germline, which a read error may explain. CDR3 loop: CSSSQIRGGGRDTQYF. The CDR3 DNA reads TGTTCCAGCAGCCAAATTAGAGGAGGGGGCCGGGATACGCAGTATTTT. V usage is TRBV7-9 and J usage is TRBJ2-3; D is possibly TRBD1 (7 bases). In germline, CDR1 is SEHNR, CDR2 FQNEAQ (reference sequence). The CDR3 loop spans 16 amino acids.

A few counts support this clone. V gene TRBV10-3 combines with J gene TRBJ2-3; 7 bases align to TRBD1. This CDR3 comprises 14 residues. V was clipped by 6 bases and J by 3 bases; unmatched bases: 6. Germline CDR1 is ENHRY and CDR2 is SYGVKD. The CDR3 region is CAISQGQFTDTQYF. The CDR3 nucleotides are TGTGCCATCAGCCAGGGACAGTTTACAGATACGCAGTATTTT.

V gene TRBV6-1 combines with J gene TRBJ1-5, with D perhaps TRBD1 (5 bases). V shed 0 bases and J shed 5 bases, with 17 bases lying between them. The CDR3 is 17 amino acids. Germline V lookup: CDR1 MNHNS, CDR2 SASEGT. The CDR3 coding sequence is TGTGCCAGCAGTGAAGCTTTTTGGCAGGGCGGTCATCAGCCCCAGCATTTT. Its translation is CASSEAFWQGGHQPQHF.

The gene calls are TRBV5-5 and TRBJ2-2; 7 bases are shared with TRBD2. The ends lost 0 bases at V and 5 bases at J; junction bases unmatched: 1. Per the germline V gene, CDR1 is SGHKS and CDR2 is YYEKEE (reference sequence). There are 14 residues in the CDR3. In DNA, the CDR3 is TGTGCCAGCAGCTTGGGCGGGGGAACCGGGGAGCTGTTTTTT. Its protein is CASSLGGGTGELFF.

The V call is TRBV6-6, the J call TRBJ1-3; tentative D call: TRBD1 (6 bases). Germline V gives CDR1 MNHNY, CDR2 SVGAGI (reference sequence). Trimming shortened V by 4 bases and J by 4 bases, and 14 bases separated the two germline ends. The CDR3 is made up of 15 amino acids. The CDR3 loop is CASSSTTGFGNTIYF. For the CDR3, the DNA is TGTGCCAGCAGTTCCACGACAGGCTTCGGAAACACCATATATTTT.

The chain combines TRBV7-8 with TRBJ1-4; D remains ambiguous. Germline assignment: CDR1 SGHVS and CDR2 FQNEAQ. V dropped 5 bases and J dropped 6 bases, with 16 bases sitting between them. The CDR3 runs to 15 residues. CDR3 sequence reads: CASSATATLDEKLFF. The CDR3, as DNA: TGTGCCAGCAGCGCTACCGCAACCCTGGATGAAAAACTGTTTTTT.

V gene TRBV5-6 combines with J gene TRBJ2-1; 9 bases match TRBD2. Looked up from germline, CDR1 is SGHDT and CDR2 is YYEEEE. The V and J ends lost 4 bases and 4 bases, in that order; junction bases with no gene match: 9. The CDR3 has 16 residues. The CDR3 is CASSRLADSQYNEQFF. The CDR3 DNA sequence: TGTGCCAGCAGCCGACTAGCGGATAGCCAGTACAATGAGCAGTTCTTC.

J is TRBJ2-3 and V is TRBV5-4; the D gene is possibly TRBD1 (6 bases). The CDR3 runs to 14 residues. CDR1 and CDR2 from the germline V gene are SGHNT and YYREEE (reference sequence). With 3 bases removed from V and 4 bases from J, the gap between germline ends came to 12 bases. The CDR3 loop is CASSSAAGADTQYF. CDR3 nucleotide sequence: TGTGCCAGCAGCTCCGCGGCAGGGGCAGATACGCAGTATTTT.

V and J are TRBV19 and TRBJ2-5; 12 positions match TRBD2. This CDR3 is built from 16 residues. V lost 4 bases and J lost 0; bases outside the gene matches: 3. Germline V lookup: CDR1 LNHDA, CDR2 SQIVND (reference sequence). Written as DNA, the CDR3 is TGTGCCAGTAGTAAGGGACTAGCGGGTAACCAAGAGACCCAGTACTTC. This sequence encodes CASSKGLAGNQETQYF.

This clone was detected only a few times. J is TRBJ2-6 and V is TRBV6-6; 8 nucleotides align to TRBD1. CDR3 length: 14 amino acids. With V trimmed by 10 bases and J by 4 bases, 6 bases remained unmatched. Per the germline V gene, CDR1 is MNHNY and CDR2 is SVGAGI (reference sequence). The DNA of the CDR3 is TGTGCCAACACTCGGACAGGGGGGGCCAACGTCCTGACTTTC. Translating it yields CANTRTGGANVLTF.

The genes are TRBV12-5 and TRBJ1-3; 7 bases map to TRBD1. V shed 6 bases and J 1 base; nucleotides not matched to a gene: 9. This CDR3 has 16 amino acids. Germline V gives CDR1 LGHNT, CDR2 FRNRAP. CDR3 region: CASGTGSIRSGNTIYF. Here the CDR3 DNA reads TGTGCTAGTGGGACAGGGTCAATTCGATCTGGAAACACCATATATTTT.

The chain has TRBV25-1 and TRBJ2-3, with D perhaps matching TRBD1 (6 bases). The CDR3 is 16 residues long. With 7 bases removed from V and 0 bases from J, the gap between germline ends came to 17 bases. CDR1 and CDR2 from the germline V gene are MGHDK and SYGVNS. The CDR3 spells CASTQLGTPSTDTQYF. The CDR3 region has the DNA TGTGCCAGCACACAACTGGGGACACCTAGCACAGATACGCAGTATTTT. The full variable domain, rest sourced from reference TRBV25-1 and TRBJ2-3, is EADIYQTPRYLVIGTGKKITLECSQTMGHDKMYWYQQDPGMELHLIHYSYGVNSTEKGDLSSESTVSRIRTEHFPLTLESARPSHTSQYLCASTQLGTPSTDTQYFGPGTRLTVL.

The rearrangement joins TRBV11-3 to TRBJ2-5, with D possibly being TRBD2 (5 bases). The last part of the DNA fits TRBJ2-7 better; the J call may be wrong. This CDR3 has 15 amino acids. Germline V lookup: CDR1 SGHNT, CDR2 YENEEA. The CDR3 here is CASSLDPGSSYEQYF. DNA for the CDR3: TGTGCCAGCAGCTTAGATCCGGGGAGCTCCTACGAGCAGTACTTC.

The rearrangement uses TRBV7-9 and TRBJ2-3, with D hard to call. Germline V gives CDR1 SEHNR, CDR2 FQNEAQ (reference sequence). V shed 0 bases and J shed 5 bases, with 6 bases lying between them. The CDR3 contains 13 residues. This chain's CDR3 is CASSLALRDTQYF. CDR3 nucleotide sequence: TGTGCCAGCAGCTTAGCGTTGAGAGATACGCAGTATTTT.

The genes are TRBV30 and TRBJ1-2; 10 positions match TRBD1. The germline V gene encodes CDR1 GTSNPN and CDR2 SVGIG (reference sequence). J was trimmed by 7 bases and V by 1 base; bases with no gene match: 3. This CDR3 is 13 amino acids long. The CDR3 is CAWSEGQGLGYTF. The DNA for the CDR3 is TGTGCCTGGAGTGAGGGACAGGGGCTTGGCTACACCTTC.

The rearrangement joins TRBV7-2 to TRBJ2-5; D is perhaps TRBD1 (6 bases). From germline, CDR1 is SGHTA and CDR2 FQGNSA. The CDR3 runs 14 residues. Trimming took off 4 bases at V and 5 bases at J, with 14 bases between the two ends. The chain's CDR3 is CASSSARTAETQYF. The CDR3 coding sequence is TGTGCCAGCAGCTCCGCCCGGACAGCGGAGACCCAGTACTTC.

The chain combines TRBV7-3 with TRBJ1-2, with unresolved D. This CDR3 has 15 amino acids. V was cut by 0 bases and J by 5 bases, with 13 bases left in between. Germline CDR1 is SGHTA and CDR2 is FQGTGA. The CDR3 DNA follows: TGTGCCAGCAGCTTAACTCCTGATGGCTCTTATGGCTACACCTTC. Its protein is CASSLTPDGSYGYTF.

The chain recombines TRBV9 with TRBJ1-1; D is ambiguous. Per the germline V gene, CDR1 is SGDLS and CDR2 is YYNGEE. The CDR3 length is 16 residues. V dropped 0 bases and J dropped 4 bases, with 16 bases sitting between them. The CDR3 sequence: CASSVEAHSQGTEAFF. Here the CDR3 DNA reads TGTGCCAGCAGCGTAGAGGCTCACAGTCAAGGCACTGAAGCTTTCTTT.

This clone was seen just once. This chain uses TRBV28 with TRBJ1-3, with 8 bases that match TRBD1. CDR3 length: 14 residues. J was trimmed by 8 bases and V by 5 bases; bases with no gene match: 8. Germline V gives CDR1 MDHEN, CDR2 SYDVKM. In DNA form, the CDR3 reads TGTGCCAGCAGTCTCCAGGGGGCGCGATACACCATATATTTT. Protein: CASSLQGARYTIYF.

The V call is TRBV5-1, the J call TRBJ1-4; D is possibly TRBD1 (6 bases). Between the trimmed V and J ends, which lost 0 bases and 3 bases, there was a span of 12 bases. This CDR3 has 16 amino acids. Germline CDR1 is SGHRS and CDR2 is YFSETQ. CDR3 region: CASSLDGNRANEKLFF. The CDR3 nucleotides are TGCGCCAGCAGCTTGGACGGGAACAGGGCTAATGAAAAACTGTTTTTT.

The genes are TRBV9 and TRBJ2-7, with D perhaps matching TRBD1 (5 bases). The CDR3 runs to 14 residues. V was pared by 3 bases and J by 2 bases, with 12 bases between. Germline CDR1 is SGDLS and CDR2 is YYNGEE. CDR3 sequence (DNA): TGTGCCAGCAGCGCCCCCGAGACAGCCTACGAGCAGTACTTC. Its protein product is CASSAPETAYEQYF.

The rearrangement uses TRBV4-3 and TRBJ1-2, with a weak D call TRBD1 (5 bases). Trimming shortened V by 0 bases and J by 1 base, and 18 bases separated the two germline ends. The CDR3 is 18 residues long. Germline assignment: CDR1 LGHNA and CDR2 YSLEER. Written as DNA, the CDR3 is TGCGCCAGCAGCCAAGATCGGGAGGGGCGAGCGTTTAACTATGGCTACACCTTC. Its translation: CASSQDREGRAFNYGYTF.

The count of this clone is one. CDR3 DNA sequence: TGTGCCAGCAGTTACGTGATCGCGGGAGCGGAGGAGACCCAGTACTTC. It is translated as CASSYVIAGAEETQYF. This chain uses TRBV6-6 with TRBJ2-5; 7 bases map to TRBD2. V lost 2 bases, J lost 5 bases, and 11 bases stayed unmatched. This CDR3 comprises 16 residues. The germline V gene encodes CDR1 MNHNY and CDR2 SVGAGI (reference sequence).

The gene calls are TRBV7-8 and TRBJ2-7; possible D gene TRBD2, 5 bases. This CDR3 spans 14 amino acids. The germline V gene encodes CDR1 SGHVS and CDR2 FQNEAQ. V lost 6 bases, J lost 0 bases, and 12 bases lay in between. The CDR3 reads CASSSDGISYEQYF. The DNA of the CDR3 is TGTGCCAGCAGTTCGGACGGGATCTCCTACGAGCAGTACTTC.

This clone was observed at least ten times. CDR3 coding DNA: TGCGCCAGCAGCCTAGTTAGACTAGCGGTGTACAATGAGCAGTTCTTC. It is translated as CASSLVRLAVYNEQFF. The gene calls are TRBV4-1 and TRBJ2-1, with TRBD2 identical over 9 bases. The CDR3 is 16 amino acids. Trimming took 4 bases from V and 4 from J; bases not matched to a gene: 8. The germline V gene encodes CDR1 MGHRA and CDR2 YSYEKL.

The gene calls are TRBV2 and TRBJ2-7, with 8 bases that match TRBD2. Trimming removed 6 bases from V and 2 bases from J; junction bases left unmatched: 12. The CDR3 runs 16 residues. Germline loops: CDR1 SNHLY, CDR2 FYNNEI. The CDR3 sequence is CASSPSQLAATYEQYF. CDR3 sequence (DNA): TGTGCCAGCAGCCCTTCCCAACTAGCGGCTACCTACGAGCAGTACTTC. The full variable domain, completed using reference TRBV2 and TRBJ2-7, is EPEVTQTPSHQVTQMGQEVILRCVPISNHLYFYWYRQILGQKVEFLVSFYNNEISEKSEIFDDQFSVERPDGSNFTLKIRSTKLEDSAMYFCASSPSQLAATYEQYFGPGTRLTVT.